This section outlines one T cell receptor (beta chain) sequence together with its context. The data were taken from a study of cytomegalovirus exposure and HLA in healthy donors. CDR1 LNHDA and CDR2 SQIVND come from the germline V gene (reference sequence). Trimming took off 5 bases at V and 1 base at J, with 11 bases between the two ends. The CDR3 is made up of 14 amino acids. PCR used 60 Vbeta primers and 13 Jbeta primers. Profiled with immunoSEQ multiplex PCR; TCRdb holds only in-frame clones, not every one. The data show roughly 100,000 clones, more than 60% seen once. This TCR derives from a woman in her forties or fifties in good health and CMV-seropositive. The chain is built from TRBV19 and TRBJ1-2; D is unresolved. Material: PBMCs. CDR3 DNA sequence: TGTGCCAGTAGTCTGCGACAAATTAACTATGGCTACACCTTC. The encoded protein is CASSLRQINYGYTF.